This TCR beta chain is from a study of cytomegalovirus exposure and HLA in healthy donors. The PCR made use of 60 Vbeta and 13 Jbeta primers. Clones were sequenced by immunoSEQ multiplex PCR, and TCRdb holds only the in-frame ones, with some missing. The sample carries about 170,000 clones, about 82% recorded once. Concerning this clone: Its matching antigen is unknown.

V dropped 1 base and J dropped 3 bases, with 9 bases sitting between them. This CDR3 is 14 amino acids long. Germline CDR1 reads LGHNA; CDR2 reads YSLEER. Healthy people donating bone marrow made up the donors. Overall study findings and caveats: A later analysis reported that several of the most significant clusters appeared to be linked to common viral pathogens, among them Epstein-Barr virus. Rarity marked most TCR sequences, yet some public TCRs occurred in many donors. Roughly even sequencing depth across donors was the assumption behind the presence/absence analyses.

The sequence was obtained from a male donor in good health and CMV-seronegative. The sequencing input was PBMCs. This chain joins TRBV4-3 and TRBJ2-5; D is ambiguous. The CDR3 DNA is TGCGCCAGCAGCCAAGCCATCGCGGAAGAGACCCAGTACTTC. Its protein is CASSQAIAEETQYF.